This TCR beta chain was recorded in a study of T cell repertoires in cytomegalovirus infection. On the study more broadly: A matching HLA type, together with CMV infection, was signaled by public TCR beta signatures. Broader study findings: The cumulative frequency of public TCR beta families distinguished individuals who carried CMV together with the relevant HLA.

The CDR3 runs 12 residues. Trimming removed 7 bases from V and 4 bases from J; junction bases left unmatched: 2. Germline lookup yields CDR1 SQVTM and CDR2 ANQGSEA. For this clonotype: The antigen remains undetermined.

TCRdb itself ran the reads through MiXCR, one entry per CDR3 protein. The table lists approximately 350,000 distinct CDR3 sequences, approximately 35% of them singletons, with around an eighth in the top ten. This sequence joins TRBV29-1 and TRBJ2-4, with TRBD1 matching 9 bases. The source was cultured PBMCs, collected from culture after CMV antigen stimulation. The receptor comes from a human donor in good health (CMV status not recorded). Some clones in this sample may be carry-over from other donors' samples. CDR3 sequence (DNA): TGCAGCGCAGGGACAGGGAAAAACATTCAGTACTTC. This gives the protein CSAGTGKNIQYF.